The 30 T cell receptor beta chains in this list originate from one sample, sequenced in a study of blood T cell repertoires in COVID-19. Sequencing used immunoSEQ multiplex PCR; TCRdb keeps in-frame clones, though not all of them. The table includes about 290,000 clones, around 86% detected once. Sequencing used peripheral blood. The receptors were sampled from a woman in her twenties or thirties with active or convalescent COVID-19.

This clone occurred a few times. The chain couples TRBV15 to TRBJ1-6; TRBD1 is a possible D gene (5 bases). Trimming took 2 bases from V and 9 from J, leaving 5 bases between them. Germline values: CDR1 LNHNV, CDR2 YYDKDF (reference sequence). The CDR3 length is 12 residues. The CDR3 protein is CATSRTGSPLHF. CDR3 bases: TGTGCCACCAGCAGAACAGGTTCACCCCTCCACTTT.

Only a few counts were recorded for this clone. This sequence joins TRBV12-3 or TRBV12-4 and TRBJ1-6; D not resolved. The CDR3 contains 13 residues. Trimming removed 5 bases from V and 7 bases from J, with 9 bases in between. Here the CDR3 reads CASSLGRNSPLHF. The CDR3 region has the DNA TGTGCCAGCAGTCTGGGCAGGAATTCACCCCTCCACTTT.

The chain carries TRBV9 and TRBJ1-2, with D unresolved. Germline loops: CDR1 SGDLS, CDR2 YYNGEE. The length of the CDR3 is 16 residues. Trimming removed 3 bases at V and 4 bases at J, with 19 bases between. CDR3 in amino acids: CASSAENTSPGYGYTF. The CDR3 DNA sequence: TGTGCCAGCAGCGCCGAAAACACTAGCCCAGGCTATGGCTACACCTTC. Full variable domain (rest looked up from reference TRBV9 and TRBJ1-2): DSGVTQTPKHLITATGQRVTLRCSPRSGDLSVYWYQQSLDQGLQFLIQYYNGEERAKGNILERFSAQQFPDLHSELNLSSLELGDSALYFCASSAENTSPGYGYTFGSGTRLTVV.

V and J are TRBV6-1 and TRBJ2-5; possible D gene TRBD1, 6 bases. The CDR3 is 15 residues long. Germline assignment: CDR1 MNHNS and CDR2 SASEGT. With 1 base removed from V and 1 base from J, the gap between germline ends came to 10 bases. The CDR3: CASSEVWGPQETQYF. CDR3 sequence (DNA): TGTGCCAGCAGTGAAGTGTGGGGGCCCCAAGAGACCCAGTACTTC.

The rearrangement uses TRBV19 and TRBJ1-6, with D perhaps TRBD1 (5 bases). Germline V lookup: CDR1 LNHDA, CDR2 SQIVND (reference sequence). The V gene lost 4 bases and the J gene lost 0 bases, with 13 bases spanning the gap. This CDR3 spans 17 amino acids. The CDR3 reads CASSSRDGSSYNSPLHF. CDR3 coding DNA: TGTGCCAGTAGTAGCCGGGACGGGAGCTCCTATAATTCACCCCTCCACTTT.

This sequence joins TRBV5-6 and TRBJ2-1, with 8 bases lining up with TRBD1. CDR1 and CDR2 from the germline V gene are SGHDT and YYEEEE. V dropped 0 bases and J dropped 2; count of bases not matched to a gene: 4. The CDR3 spans 16 residues. The CDR3 DNA sequence: TGTGCCAGCAGCTTGGGGACAGGGTCTACCTACAATGAGCAGTTCTTC. It codes for CASSLGTGSTYNEQFF.

The V and J genes are TRBV6-1 and TRBJ2-3, with 9 positions matching TRBD2. CDR3 length: 15 amino acids. Germline CDR1 and CDR2: MNHNS and SASEGT. The V segment lost 3 bases and the J segment 3 bases; nucleotides outside the gene matches: 4. CDR3 residues: CASSERGGWTDTQYF. The CDR3 DNA follows: TGTGCCAGCAGTGAGCGGGGGGGCTGGACAGATACGCAGTATTTT.

The chain employs TRBV4-2 and TRBJ1-1; D call uncertain. V was trimmed by 0 bases and J by 2 bases, leaving 7 bases between them. This CDR3 is 14 amino acids long. Per the germline V gene, CDR1 is LGHNA and CDR2 is YNFKEQ. DNA for the CDR3: TGTGCCAGCAGCCAAGATCCGGTAAACACTGAAGCTTTCTTT. Residues: CASSQDPVNTEAFF.

The V gene is TRBV19, the J gene TRBJ2-1, with 7 bases lining up with TRBD1. The CDR3 is 13 amino acids. CDR1 is LNHDA, CDR2 SQIVND, per germline (reference sequence). The trim removed 6 bases at V and 5 bases at J, leaving 4 bases unmatched. The CDR3, as DNA: TGTGCCAGTAGCTCGACAGGGAACAATGAGCAGTTCTTC. Translating gives CASSSTGNNEQFF. The variable domain in full, completed from reference TRBV19 and TRBJ2-1, reads DGGITQSPKYLFRKEGQNVTLSCEQNLNHDAMYWYRQDPGQGLRLIYYSQIVNDFQKGDIAEGYSVSREKKESFPLTVTSAQKNPTAFYLCASSSTGNNEQFFGPGTRLTVL.

The J gene is TRBJ1-1, the V gene TRBV11-2, with D perhaps TRBD1 (5 bases). CDR3 length equals 11 residues. The V end was cut by 4 bases, the J end by 8 bases, with 8 bases between. The germline gives CDR1 SGHAT, CDR2 FQNNGV. The DNA of the CDR3 is TGTGCCAGCAGCTCCGGGGGGGAAGCTTTCTTT. It codes for CASSSGGEAFF. Looking up the rest from reference TRBV11-2 and TRBJ1-1 gives the full variable domain: EAGVAQSPRYKIIEKRQSVAFWCNPISGHATLYWYQQILGQGPKLLIQFQNNGVVDDSQLPKDRFSAERLKGVDSTLKIQPAKLEDSAVYLCASSSGGEAFFGQGTRLTVV.

The chain has TRBV7-3 and TRBJ2-7; D possibly corresponds to TRBD2 (5 bases). Germline V gives CDR1 SGHTA, CDR2 FQGTGA. Deletions cut 5 bases from V and 2 bases from J, with 13 bases between. The CDR3 has 14 residues. The CDR3 bases are TGTGCCAGCAGCGGGAGAGGGTTTCCCTACGAGCAGTACTTC. Its translation is CASSGRGFPYEQYF.

The chain recombines TRBV21-1 with TRBJ1-5; TRBD1 is taken as the D call from the table, unchecked against the DNA. TRBV21-1 is a documented pseudogene. There are 18 residues in the CDR3. CDR3: CASSKDKGRRRENQPQHF. CDR3 coding DNA: TGTGCCAGCAGCAAAGACAAAGGCCGCCGCAGGGAAAATCAGCCCCAGCATTTT.

The V gene is TRBV29-1, the J gene TRBJ2-7; the match to TRBD1 covers 9 bases. V was clipped by 7 bases and J by 0 bases; unmatched bases: 4. This CDR3 has 13 residues. The germline CDR1 and CDR2 sequences are SQVTM and ANQGSEA. In DNA form, the CDR3 reads TGCAGCGCAAGGACAGGGGACTCCTACGAGCAGTACTTC. It is translated as CSARTGDSYEQYF.

This sequence joins TRBV10-3 and TRBJ1-1; weak D call: TRBD1 (6 bases). Germline V lookup: CDR1 ENHRY, CDR2 SYGVKD. There are 15 residues in the CDR3. The ends were cut back, 4 bases at V and 1 base at J, with 13 bases in the middle. This CDR3 reads CAISGTGHPNTEAFF. CDR3 DNA sequence: TGTGCCATCAGTGGGACGGGACACCCGAACACTGAAGCTTTCTTT.

CDR3 loop: CASSLRRGITEAFF. As DNA, the CDR3 is TGTGCCAGCAGCTTACGGCGGGGGATTACTGAAGCTTTCTTT. J is TRBJ1-1 and V is TRBV7-2, with D possibly being TRBD1 (5 bases). This CDR3 is 14 amino acids long. V lost 2 bases, J lost 5 bases, and 12 bases lay in between. Per the germline V gene, CDR1 is SGHTA and CDR2 is FQGNSA.

This clone appeared a few times. Other DNA sequences of this sample code for an identical CDR3. This chain uses TRBV6-2 or TRBV6-3 with TRBJ1-1; TRBD1 matches 7 bases. V was clipped by 2 bases and J by 1 base; unmatched bases: 1. CDR1 is MNHEY, CDR2 SVGEGT, per germline. The CDR3 sequence is 14 residues long. CDR3: CASSYQGGNTEAFF. The CDR3 coding sequence is TGTGCCAGCAGTTACCAGGGGGGGAACACTGAAGCTTTCTTT.

The rearrangement uses TRBV28 and TRBJ1-5; D remains ambiguous. Germline CDR1 MDHEN, CDR2 SYDVKM. The CDR3 has 16 amino acids. Trimming cost V 2 bases and J 0 bases, with 11 bases left between them. In DNA, the CDR3 is TGTGCCAGCAGTTTAGCCTCAGGTTATAGCAATCAGCCCCAGCATTTT. Encoded protein: CASSLASGYSNQPQHF.

The V and J genes are TRBV5-1 and TRBJ2-5, with 9 bases fitting TRBD2. The V gene's germline CDR1 is SGHRS and CDR2 YFSETQ. After removal of 0 bases from V and 5 bases from J, the junction contained 5 bases not matched to a gene. The CDR3 covers 15 residues. Here the CDR3 reads CASSLDSSGEETQYF. CDR3 DNA: TGCGCCAGCAGCTTGGATTCTAGCGGGGAGGAGACCCAGTACTTC.

The rearrangement uses TRBV10-3 and TRBJ1-5; 7 bases align to TRBD1. V shed 3 bases, J shed 5 bases, and the junction held 7 bases outside the gene matches. This CDR3 comprises 15 residues. The germline gives CDR1 ENHRY, CDR2 SYGVKD. The CDR3 DNA sequence: TGTGCCATCAGTGAAAGGGAAACAGGGGATCAGCCCCAGCATTTT. Its translation: CAISERETGDQPQHF.

The gene calls are TRBV6-5 and TRBJ1-1, with a weak D call TRBD1 (5 bases). Trimming left V 10 bases short and J 8 bases short, with 17 bases between. The CDR3 sequence is 12 residues long. The germline V gene has CDR1 MNHEY and CDR2 SVGAGI. CDR3 in DNA: TGTGCCACAATGAGGGGAGGGCCAGAAGCTTTCTTT. Amino acid sequence: CATMRGGPEAFF.

The chain joins TRBV30 to TRBJ1-2; 9 nucleotides align to TRBD1. V lost 8 bases, J lost 4 bases, and 8 bases stayed unmatched. Germline V gene lookup returns CDR1 GTSNPN and CDR2 SVGIG (reference sequence). The CDR3 extends over 13 amino acids. DNA for the CDR3: TGTGCCGTGAAACCGGGACAGGGCTATGGCTACACCTTC. It specifies CAVKPGQGYGYTF. Based on the CDR3 plus reference TRBV30 and TRBJ1-2, the full variable domain is SQTIHQWPATLVQPVGSPLSLECTVEGTSNPNLYWYRQAAGRGLQLLFYSVGIGQISSEVPQNLSASRPQDRQFILSSKKLLLSDSGFYLCAVKPGQGYGYTFGSGTRLTVV.

The chain employs TRBV3-1 (or the pseudogene TRBV3-2) and TRBJ2-3; 7 positions match TRBD1. The CDR3 runs 13 residues. Germline CDR1 LGHDT, CDR2 YNNKEL (reference sequence). Germline trimming cut 4 bases from V and 7 bases from J; bases unmatched to any gene: 5. CDR3 nucleotides: TGTGCCAGCAGCCCCCGGGACAGATATACGCAGTATTTT. Its translation is CASSPRDRYTQYF.

The chain employs TRBV7-2 and TRBJ1-1; TRBD1 matches 10 bases. Germline V gene lookup returns CDR1 SGHTA and CDR2 FQGNSA. This CDR3 region has 14 residues. The trim removed 4 bases at V and 5 bases at J, leaving 4 bases unmatched. The CDR3 DNA reads as TGTGCCAGCAGCTCCCCGGACAGGGGGACTGAAGCTTTCTTT. Amino acids: CASSSPDRGTEAFF. Variable domain in full (rest from reference TRBV7-2 and TRBJ1-1): GAGVSQSPSNKVTEKGKDVELRCDPISGHTALYWYRQSLGQGLEFLIYFQGNSAPDKSGLPSDRFSAERTGGSVSTLTIQRTQQEDSAVYLCASSSPDRGTEAFFGQGTRLTVV.

The V and J genes are TRBV5-1 and TRBJ2-5; TRBD2 aligns across 7 bases. Looked up from germline, CDR1 is SGHRS and CDR2 is YFSETQ. The length of the CDR3 is 14 residues. V was pared by 0 bases and J by 5 bases, with 4 bases of the junction left unmatched. The CDR3 DNA reads TGCGCCAGCAGCTTGGTCGGGGAGGGGGAGACCCAGTACTTC. It yields the protein CASSLVGEGETQYF.

Here the CDR3 reads CASSLGGLRNSPLHF. The CDR3, as DNA: TGTGCCAGCAGCTTGGGGGGCTTACGTAATTCACCCCTCCACTTT. The V gene is TRBV5-4, the J gene TRBJ1-6; a weak D match, TRBD1 (5 bases). Germline V lookup: CDR1 SGHNT, CDR2 YYREEE (reference sequence). V gave up 0 bases and J gave up 6 bases, with 10 bases separating them. This CDR3 is built from 15 residues.

CDR3 sequence reads: CASSEGTGLAGELFF. Written as DNA, the CDR3 is TGTGCCAGCAGCGAAGGGACAGGGCTGGCCGGGGAGCTGTTTTTT. The V and J genes are TRBV9 and TRBJ2-2; 9 bases fit TRBD1. The V gene end was trimmed by 3 bases and the J gene end by 6 bases; junction bases not matched to a gene: 6. The CDR3 is 15 amino acids. Germline CDR1 reads SGDLS; CDR2 reads YYNGEE.

CDR3 sequence reads: CASSLRQGADGEQFF. The CDR3 DNA reads as TGCGCCAGCAGCTTGAGACAGGGGGCCGACGGTGAGCAGTTCTTC. J is TRBJ2-1 and V is TRBV5-1, with 10 bases fitting TRBD1. There are 15 residues in the CDR3. Germline CDR1 reads SGHRS; CDR2 reads YFSETQ. Germline trimming cut 1 base from V and 9 bases from J; bases unmatched to any gene: 7.

The rearrangement joins TRBV7-8 to TRBJ1-5; D is unresolved. The V gene lost 3 bases and the J gene lost 5 bases, with 5 bases spanning the gap. This CDR3 has 12 amino acids. Per germline, CDR1 SGHVS and CDR2 FQNEAQ. CDR3 in DNA: TGTGCCAGCAGCTTCGGTGATCAGCCCCAGCATTTT. This codes for CASSFGDQPQHF.

The V gene is TRBV20-1, the J gene TRBJ1-2, with 9 bases lining up with TRBD1. J lost 3 bases, V lost 3 bases, and 8 bases had no gene match. CDR3 length: 15 amino acids. Germline V gives CDR1 DFQATT, CDR2 SNEGSKA (reference sequence). The CDR3 nucleotides are TGCAGTGCTAGTAAGGGACAGGGATCCGACTATGGCTACACCTTC. Translated, it gives CSASKGQGSDYGYTF.

CDR3 protein: CASSQDGGALNEQFF. DNA for the CDR3: TGCGCCAGCAGCCAAGACGGGGGGGCCTTGAATGAGCAGTTCTTC. The J gene is TRBJ2-1, the V gene TRBV4-3; 8 positions agree with TRBD2. With 0 bases clipped from V and 7 bases from J, the junction kept 5 bases outside the gene matches. Germline V gene data show CDR1 as LGHNA and CDR2 as YSLEER. The CDR3 contains 15 residues.